The 16 T cell receptor beta chains below were found in one sample sequenced in a study of blood T cells in healthy people across ages. A J-beta primer mix and a sample-barcoded 5' primer were used in a second PCR of about 7 to 12 cycles. TCRdb reprocessed the 5' RACE reads with MiXCR, giving one entry per CDR3 protein. The repertoire holds about 720,000 distinct CDR3 sequences, with roughly 20% as singletons. Input material: blood. Receptors were obtained from a man between 65 and 85 years old in good health.

This clonotype occurred many times. V is TRBV6-5 and J is TRBJ1-1, with D possibly being TRBD1 (6 bases). Per the germline V gene, CDR1 is MNHEY and CDR2 is SVGAGI. V lost 5 bases, J lost 7 bases, and 23 bases lay in between. The CDR3 runs to 16 residues. This chain's CDR3 is CASSRFVGWGAIEAFF. DNA of the CDR3: TGTGCCAGCAGTAGATTCGTTGGATGGGGGGCGATTGAAGCTTTCTTT.

The chain has TRBV2 and TRBJ2-1; no clear D. The J call is uncertain, as TRBJ2-5 better fits the DNA end. CDR3 length equals 14 residues. Per the germline V gene, CDR1 is SNHLY and CDR2 is FYNNEI. As DNA, the CDR3 is TGTGCCAGCAGTGAAGGTGGGCTCAAAGAGACCCAGTACTTC. Encoded protein: CASSEGGLKETQYF.

This clonotype is deemed medium-sized. In DNA form, the CDR3 reads TGTGCCAGCAGCTTAACAAGTGAGAGGAAACTGTTTTTT. It encodes CASSLTSERKLFF. This chain uses TRBV7-2 with TRBJ1-4; D is uncertain. V was trimmed by 2 bases and J by 11 bases, leaving 12 bases between them. The CDR3 is made up of 13 amino acids. The germline CDR1 and CDR2 sequences are SGHTA and FQGNSA.

This chain links TRBV20-1 with TRBJ1-2; tentative D call: TRBD1 (5 bases). Germline loops: CDR1 DFQATT, CDR2 SNEGSKA (reference sequence). CDR3 length: 15 amino acids. V was trimmed by 0 bases and J by 1 base, leaving 12 bases between them. The CDR3 reads CSAREGDGRNYGYTF. In DNA, the CDR3 is TGCAGTGCTAGAGAGGGGGACGGCCGTAACTATGGCTACACCTTC.

The gene calls are TRBV29-1 and TRBJ2-3, with D hard to call. The V and J ends lost 3 bases and 4 bases respectively, with 14 bases between them. The CDR3 has 14 residues. Germline CDR1 reads SQVTM; CDR2 reads ANQGSEA. The CDR3 is CSVEFGLFPDTQYF. In nucleotides, the CDR3 is TGCAGCGTTGAGTTCGGATTGTTTCCAGATACGCAGTATTTT.

DNA for the CDR3: TGTGCCAGCAGCTCGGGGATTATCCCCTACGAGCAGTACTTC. Amino acid sequence: CASSSGIIPYEQYF. This sequence joins TRBV7-2 and TRBJ2-7, with D tentatively TRBD2 (5 bases). Germline V gene data show CDR1 as SGHTA and CDR2 as FQGNSA. The CDR3 has 14 amino acids. The V end lost 4 bases, the J end lost 2 bases, and 12 bases lay between the germline ends.

V is TRBV5-1 and J is TRBJ2-2, with TRBD1 as a possible D gene (5 bases). The CDR3 has 14 residues. Germline CDR1 SGHRS, CDR2 YFSETQ. V lost 3 bases and J 6 bases, leaving 12 bases between the germline ends. CDR3: CASSSQVSPGELFF. The DNA of the CDR3 is TGCGCCAGCAGCTCACAGGTATCCCCCGGGGAGCTGTTTTTT.

This clonotype showed up just a few times. The CDR3 reads CASSEWDTEAFF. In DNA, the CDR3 is TGTGCCAGCAGTGAATGGGACACTGAAGCTTTCTTT. This chain connects TRBV25-1 to TRBJ1-1; unclear D gene. V dropped 1 base and J dropped 3 bases, with 3 bases sitting between them. Germline assignment: CDR1 MGHDK and CDR2 SYGVNS. This CDR3 has 12 residues.

This clonotype was seen ten or more times. The rearrangement uses TRBV6-6 and TRBJ2-3, with D possibly being TRBD1 or TRBD2 (5 bases each). The length of the CDR3 is 16 residues. The germline V gene encodes CDR1 MNHNY and CDR2 SVGAGI (reference sequence). Trimming cost V 8 bases and J 0 bases, with 18 bases left between them. The CDR3 here is CASASGPVLSTDTQYF. For the CDR3, the DNA is TGTGCCAGCGCCTCGGGACCAGTATTGAGCACAGATACGCAGTATTTT.

The J gene is TRBJ2-2, the V gene TRBV2; a possible D gene is TRBD1 (5 bases). Germline-derived CDR1 and CDR2 are SNHLY and FYNNEI. Trimming left V 6 bases short and J 6 bases short, with 8 bases between. This CDR3 contains 12 residues. In nucleotides, the CDR3 is TGTGCCAGCAGCCGGACACCCGGGGAGCTGTTTTTT. This sequence encodes CASSRTPGELFF.

Worth noting for this clonotype: The limits of the CDR3 on the DNA are not certain, so only TCRdb's listed CDR3 is given. This rearrangement joins TRBV7-5 to TRBJ1-5. TRBV7-5 is flagged as a pseudogene. The CDR3 adds up to 15 amino acids, both ends counted. The CDR3 loop reads CISVSRRGEHQPQHF.

V gene TRBV3-1 combines with J gene TRBJ2-7, with TRBD1 as a possible D gene (5 bases). The CDR3 runs 15 residues. Trimming cost V 2 bases and J 2 bases, with 13 bases left between them. CDR1 is LGHDT and CDR2 is YNNKEL in the germline V gene (reference sequence). The CDR3: CASSQMTTAPYEQYF. The CDR3 DNA reads as TGTGCCAGCAGCCAAATGACGACAGCTCCCTACGAGCAGTACTTC.

This clonotype was found a few times. V usage is TRBV5-1 and J usage is TRBJ2-3; 12 bases fit TRBD2. CDR1 SGHRS and CDR2 YFSETQ come from the germline V gene. Trimming removed 3 bases from V and 0 bases from J; junction bases left unmatched: 14. CDR3 length equals 20 residues. CDR3 nucleotides: TGCGCCAGCAGCTCAAGACTAGCGGGAGAGCTACATTCTAGCACAGATACGCAGTATTTT. As protein: CASSSRLAGELHSSTDTQYF.

This clonotype was detected a few times. The rearrangement joins TRBV10-2 to TRBJ2-1; a weak D match, TRBD1 (5 bases). CDR1 and CDR2 from the germline V gene are WSHSY and SAAADI. The CDR3 consists of 15 residues. Trimming took off 8 bases at V and 7 bases at J, with 21 bases between the two ends. The CDR3 nucleotides read TGCGCCAGCGCCTTCGACAGCTTATACGAGAATGAGCAGTTCTTC. Protein product: CASAFDSLYENEQFF.

J is TRBJ1-2 and V is TRBV5-1; no clear D. Trimming took 0 bases from V and 3 from J, leaving 6 bases between them. This CDR3 is built from 13 residues. Germline V gives CDR1 SGHRS, CDR2 YFSETQ. The CDR3 DNA sequence: TGCGCCAGCAGCTTGGAGACATACTATGGCTACACCTTC. Protein product: CASSLETYYGYTF.

This sequence joins TRBV12-3 or TRBV12-4 and TRBJ1-2; TRBD1 might be the D (6 bases). This CDR3 region has 15 residues. The ends were cut back, 5 bases at V and 2 bases at J, with 15 bases in the middle. CDR3 DNA sequence: TGTGCCAGCAGTCTGCAAGGGACAAAGAACTATGGCTACACCTTC. It specifies CASSLQGTKNYGYTF.